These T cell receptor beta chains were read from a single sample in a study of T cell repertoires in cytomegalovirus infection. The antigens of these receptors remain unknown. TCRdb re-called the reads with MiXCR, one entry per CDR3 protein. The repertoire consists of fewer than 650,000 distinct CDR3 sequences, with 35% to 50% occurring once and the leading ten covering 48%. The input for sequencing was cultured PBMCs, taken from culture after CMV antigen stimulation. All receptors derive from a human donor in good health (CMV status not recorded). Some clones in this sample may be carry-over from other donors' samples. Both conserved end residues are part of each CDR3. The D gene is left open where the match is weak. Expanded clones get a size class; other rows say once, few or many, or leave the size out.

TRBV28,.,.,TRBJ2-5,CASSFSTARGPETQYF,TGTGCCAGCAGTTTCTCAACCGCTAGGGGCCCAGAGACCCAGTACTTC
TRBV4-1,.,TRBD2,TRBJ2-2,CASSPRVKGLANTGELFF,TGCGCCAGCAGCCCGAGGGTGAAGGGACTAGCTAACACCGGGGAGCTGTTTTTT
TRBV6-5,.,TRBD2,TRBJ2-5,CASSYSKLAGGPGVETQYF,TGTGCCAGCAGTTACTCGAAGCTAGCGGGAGGGCCCGGGGTTGAGACCCAGTACTTC
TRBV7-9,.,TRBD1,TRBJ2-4,CASTRGGLAKNIQYF,TGTGCCAGCACCCGAGGGGGCCTAGCCAAAAACATTCAGTACTTC
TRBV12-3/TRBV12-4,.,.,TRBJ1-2,CASSQTVNYGYTF,TGTGCCAGCAGCCAGACGGTGAACTATGGCTACACCTTC
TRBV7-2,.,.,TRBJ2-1,CASSLRGTGGGLSREQFF,TGTGCCAGCAGCTTACGGGGAACTGGAGGAGGGCTTTCCCGGGAGCAGTTCTTC
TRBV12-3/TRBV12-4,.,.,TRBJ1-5,CASSSQGPRGPQHF,TGTGCCAGCAGTTCTCAGGGCCCCCGGGGGCCCCAGCATTTT
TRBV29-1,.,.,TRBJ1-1,CSVRILVNTEAFF,TGCAGCGTTAGGATTCTCGTGAACACTGAAGCTTTCTTT
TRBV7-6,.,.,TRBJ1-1,CASSSTPEGEAFF,TGTGCCAGCAGCTCGACCCCGGAGGGTGAAGCTTTCTTT
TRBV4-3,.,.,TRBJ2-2,CASSQELRGSAGELFF,TGCGCCAGCAGCCAAGAGTTACGGGGTTCAGCCGGGGAGCTGTTTTTT
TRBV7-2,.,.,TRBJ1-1,CASSLALAGGGPAFF,TGTGCCAGCAGCTTAGCGCTGGCTGGGGGCGGGCCTGCTTTCTTT
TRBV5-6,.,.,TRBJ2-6,CASSFLSPGANVLTF,TGTGCCAGCAGCTTTTTGAGCCCTGGGGCCAACGTCCTGACTTTC
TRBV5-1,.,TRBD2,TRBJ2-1,CASSLVAGDSANEQFF,TGCGCCAGCAGCTTGGTAGCGGGAGACTCCGCCAATGAGCAGTTCTTC
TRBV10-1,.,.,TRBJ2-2,CASPCFAGSNTGELFF,TGCGCCAGCCCGTGTTTCGCGGGATCTAACACCGGGGAGCTGTTTTTT
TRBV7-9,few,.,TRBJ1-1,CASSLYRENTEAFF,TGTGCCAGCAGCCTGTACAGGGAGAACACTGAAGCTTTCTTT
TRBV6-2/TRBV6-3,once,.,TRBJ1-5,CASRYLGNQPQHF,TGTGCCAGCAGATATTTAGGGAATCAGCCCCAGCATTTT
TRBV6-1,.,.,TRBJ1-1,CASRRDRPLKAFF,TGTGCCAGCAGAAGGGACCGTCCACTCAAGGCTTTCTTT
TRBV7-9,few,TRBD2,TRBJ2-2,CASQRGNTGELFF,TGTGCCAGCCAGCGGGGGAACACCGGGGAGCTGTTTTTT
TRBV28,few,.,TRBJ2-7,CASSFGTYPWEQYF,TGTGCCAGCAGTTTCGGGACATACCCATGGGAGCAGTACTTC
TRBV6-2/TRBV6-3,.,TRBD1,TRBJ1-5,CASSPGQYPQPQHF,TGTGCCAGCAGTCCGGGACAGTATCCTCAGCCCCAGCATTTT
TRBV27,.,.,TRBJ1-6,CASRPTQGTSPLHF,TGTGCCAGCAGACCGACTCAAGGGACTTCACCCCTCCACTTT
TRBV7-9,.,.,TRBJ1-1,CASSPRKMGSESWAEAFF,TGTGCCAGCAGCCCCCGGAAAATGGGGTCGGAGTCCTGGGCTGAAGCTTTCTTT
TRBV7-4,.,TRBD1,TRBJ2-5,CASSLTGDIWETQYF,TGTGCCAGCAGCTTAACAGGGGACATTTGGGAGACCCAGTACTTC
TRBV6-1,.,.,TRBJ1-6,CASSSGPRGNSPLHF,TGTGCCAGCAGTTCCGGCCCAAGGGGAAATTCACCCCTCCACTTT
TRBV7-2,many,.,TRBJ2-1,CASSAYTSSYNEQFF,TGTGCCAGCAGCGCGTACACGAGCTCCTACAATGAGCAGTTCTTC
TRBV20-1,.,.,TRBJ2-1,CSASDLARRGAYNEQFF,TGCAGTGCTAGCGACCTCGCTAGGAGAGGGGCCTACAATGAGCAGTTCTTC
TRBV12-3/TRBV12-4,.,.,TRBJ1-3,CASNRSPFEAGNTIYF,TGTGCCAGCAACCGCAGCCCGTTTGAGGCTGGAAACACCATATATTTT
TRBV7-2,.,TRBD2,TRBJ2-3,CASSLAASGSWDTQYF,TGTGCCAGCAGCTTAGCGGCTAGCGGGAGCTGGGATACGCAGTATTTT
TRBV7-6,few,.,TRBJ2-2,CASSLKGFGELFF,TGTGCCAGCAGCTTAAAGGGGTTCGGGGAGCTGTTTTTT
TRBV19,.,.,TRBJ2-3,CASNQRADTQYF,TGTGCCAGTAATCAGAGAGCGGATACGCAGTATTTT
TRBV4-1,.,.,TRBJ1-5,CASSQVLRDQPQHF,TGCGCCAGCAGCCAAGTGTTAAGGGATCAGCCCCAGCATTTT
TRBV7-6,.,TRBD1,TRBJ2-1,CASSTPGQGLLEQFF,TGTGCCAGCAGTACACCGGGACAGGGTTTGTTGGAGCAGTTCTTC
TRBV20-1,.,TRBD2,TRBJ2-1,CSAPGLVSNEQFF,TGCAGTGCCCCGGGACTAGTGAGCAATGAGCAGTTCTTC
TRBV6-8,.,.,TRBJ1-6,CASSRGGRVNSPLHF,TGTGCCAGCAGTCGCGGGGGACGGGTAAATTCACCCCTCCACTTT
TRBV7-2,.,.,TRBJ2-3,CASSLEGGGLTDTQYF,TGTGCCAGCAGCTTAGAGGGGGGCGGCCTCACAGATACGCAGTATTTT
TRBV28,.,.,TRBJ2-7,CASSSGFRGLEQYF,TGTGCCAGCAGCTCAGGGTTTCGGGGGCTCGAGCAGTACTTC
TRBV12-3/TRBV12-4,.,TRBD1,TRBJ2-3,CAIRTGRAADTQYF,TGTGCCATCCGGACAGGGCGGGCCGCAGATACGCAGTATTTT
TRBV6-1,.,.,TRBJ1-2,CASSSDKGYGYTF,TGTGCCAGCAGTTCCGATAAGGGCTATGGCTACACCTTC